This T cell receptor beta chain was observed in a study of neurological immune-mediated disorders. Study-level findings and limits: TCR clonal expansion peaked in HTLV-1-associated myelopathy patients and was lowest in multiple sclerosis patients.

Preparation of the unsorted libraries drew on 2 million PBMCs stored at -80 C. This clonotype showed up many times. Its antigen is unidentified. This CDR3 region has 12 residues. Trimming took off 4 bases at V and 6 bases at J, with 6 bases between the two ends. TCRdb reanalysed the 5' RACE reads using MiXCR and keeps one entry per CDR3 protein. The profile shows around 64,000 distinct CDR3 sequences, about 13% of them singletons. Sample: PBMCs. This receptor was taken from a woman aged 60-70 years with HTLV-1-associated myelopathy (HAM/TSP). The gene calls are TRBV12-3 or TRBV12-4 and TRBJ2-2, with D unresolved. This chain's CDR3 is CASSSIAGELFF. The CDR3 region has the DNA TGTGCCAGCAGTTCTATAGCCGGGGAGCTGTTTTTT.